Given below is one T cell receptor (beta chain) in context. Its antigen is still unknown. The record originates from a study of T cell responses to AZD1222 COVID-19 vaccine. From germline, CDR1 is SGHDT and CDR2 YYEEEE. The CDR3 covers 15 residues. V was shortened by 3 bases and J by 2 bases, with 9 bases between the two germline ends. Method: immunoSEQ multiplex PCR; TCRdb's copy keeps in-frame clones and lacks some. This table holds roughly 96,000 clones, around 87% found once. Study outcomes and limitations: Spike-specific TCR breadth and depth grew following two AZD1222 doses. The donors showed a predominance of white British ancestry and of females, with possible underestimation of clonal diversity.

The TCR comes from an adult who received the AZD1222 COVID-19 vaccine. V gene TRBV5-6 combines with J gene TRBJ2-6; weak D call: TRBD2 (5 bases). Sequenced material: peripheral blood, taken 28 days after the second AZD1222 dose. This CDR3 is CASSSRGTGANVLTF. The CDR3 DNA sequence: TGTGCCAGCAGCTCCCGGGGTACTGGGGCCAACGTCCTGACTTTC.